The 16 T cell receptor beta chains below come from one sample, sequenced in a study of blood T cell repertoires in COVID-19. This table comes from immunoSEQ multiplex PCR, and its TCRdb copy is limited to in-frame clones, with some not included. The sample includes about 180,000 clones, 80% to 90% of them seen just once. Sequencing was done on a sample of PBMCs or T cells enriched from blood (not recorded which). The origin of the receptors is a young woman who had recovered from COVID-19.

This chain links TRBV18 with TRBJ2-7, with D perhaps TRBD2 (5 bases). Germline assignment: CDR1 KGHSH and CDR2 LQKENI. CDR3 length: 14 amino acids. V was shortened by 5 bases and J by 5 bases, with 16 bases between the two germline ends. DNA for the CDR3: TGTGCCAGCTCATCAATAGGACGTAGCGACGAGCAGTACTTC. Its translation is CASSSIGRSDEQYF.

This clone was counted a single time. The rearrangement links TRBV28 to TRBJ1-5; perhaps TRBD1 as D (6 bases). Deletions cut 5 bases from V and 5 bases from J, with 19 bases between. This CDR3 contains 16 residues. The V gene's germline CDR1 is MDHEN and CDR2 SYDVKM. CDR3 in DNA: TGTGCCAGCAGTCATAATCTAAGGGGGAGAGATCAGCCCCAGCATTTT. As protein: CASSHNLRGRDQPQHF.

V is TRBV7-9 and J is TRBJ2-3, with D possibly being TRBD2 (5 bases). V lost 5 bases to trimming and J lost 4 bases, with 13 bases between them. The germline V gene has CDR1 SEHNR and CDR2 FQNEAQ (reference sequence). This CDR3 spans 14 amino acids. The CDR3 spells CASSPALGADTQYF. The CDR3 region has the DNA TGTGCCAGCAGCCCGGCCCTCGGGGCAGATACGCAGTATTTT.

The chain uses TRBV6-2 or TRBV6-3 and TRBJ2-7; 11 nucleotides match TRBD1. The CDR3 has 14 amino acids. Germline trimming cut 6 bases from V and 2 bases from J; bases unmatched to any gene: 3. Germline values: CDR1 MNHEY, CDR2 SVGEGT. The chain's CDR3 is CASSPGQGAYEQYF. CDR3 DNA: TGTGCCAGCAGCCCGGGACAGGGGGCCTACGAGCAGTACTTC.

The chain combines TRBV28 with TRBJ1-2; 7 bases align to TRBD1. Germline trimming cut 5 bases from V and 4 bases from J; bases unmatched to any gene: 10. CDR1 is MDHEN, CDR2 SYDVKM, per germline. CDR3 length: 15 amino acids. The CDR3 region has the DNA TGTGCCAGCAGTCTACCACGACAGGGCGCCTATGGCTACACCTTC. As protein: CASSLPRQGAYGYTF.

This chain connects TRBV5-1 to TRBJ1-4; perhaps TRBD1 as D (5 bases). Germline lookup yields CDR1 SGHRS and CDR2 YFSETQ. This CDR3 region has 15 residues. V dropped 0 bases and J dropped 6 bases, with 12 bases sitting between them. In nucleotides, the CDR3 is TGCGCCAGCAGCTTGGTGGCAGGGTCGGATGAAAAACTGTTTTTT. This gives the protein CASSLVAGSDEKLFF.

This clone showed up just a few times. This same CDR3 is encoded by further DNA sequences in the sample. J is TRBJ1-1 and V is TRBV9; a possible D gene is TRBD1 (5 bases). V lost 2 bases, J lost 4 bases, and 12 bases lay in between. There are 14 residues in the CDR3. Germline values: CDR1 SGDLS, CDR2 YYNGEE. CDR3 DNA: TGTGCCAGCAGCGTCGGGACGGGGGGCACTGAAGCTTTCTTT. Translation gives CASSVGTGGTEAFF.

CDR3 bases: TGTGCCAGCAGCCAAGATGGGGGCGGAACGAACACCGGGGAGCTGTTTTTT. This encodes CASSQDGGGTNTGELFF. The chain recombines TRBV4-2 with TRBJ2-2; D is possibly TRBD1 (6 bases). The germline V gene encodes CDR1 LGHNA and CDR2 YNFKEQ. Deletions cut 0 bases from V and 0 bases from J, with 11 bases between. The CDR3 is 17 residues long.

This clone was counted many times. The chain couples TRBV1 to TRBJ1-4. TRBV1 is a listed pseudogene. The CDR3 is 16 amino acids. CDR3 sequence reads: CTSSQAPGFRNEKLFF. The CDR3, as DNA: TGCACCAGCAGCCAAGCCCCCGGGTTCCGTAATGAAAAACTGTTTTTT.

This clone was recorded a few times. The chain is built from TRBV3-1 (or the pseudogene TRBV3-2) and TRBJ1-1; TRBD1 agrees at 9 bases. The CDR3 runs 14 residues. V lost 4 bases and J lost 1; bases outside the gene matches: 1. CDR1 and CDR2 (germline): LGHDT, YNNKEL (reference sequence). In DNA form, the CDR3 reads TGTGCCAGCAGCCGGGACAGGGAGAACACTGAAGCTTTCTTT. Its translation: CASSRDRENTEAFF.

The J gene is TRBJ1-2, the V gene TRBV5-4, with D maybe TRBD1 (6 bases). Per germline, CDR1 SGHNT and CDR2 YYREEE (reference sequence). CDR3 length: 15 residues. V was shortened by 0 bases and J by 4 bases, with 13 bases between the two germline ends. Here the CDR3 reads CASSLGGGVFYGYTF. The DNA for the CDR3 is TGTGCCAGCAGCTTGGGTGGGGGCGTTTTCTATGGCTACACCTTC. Using reference TRBV5-4 and TRBJ1-2 for the parts outside the CDR3, the full variable domain is ETGVTQSPTHLIKTRGQQVTLRCSSQSGHNTVSWYQQALGQGPQFIFQYYREEENGRGNFPPRFSGLQFPNYSSELNVNALELDDSALYLCASSLGGGVFYGYTFGSGTRLTVV.

This chain links TRBV30 with TRBJ1-1, with D unresolved. V gave up 6 bases and J gave up 4 bases, with 12 bases separating them. The CDR3 spans 12 residues. CDR1 and CDR2 from the germline V gene are GTSNPN and SVGIG (reference sequence). The CDR3 bases are TGTGCCTGTAAGGGAGGGAGCACTGAAGCTTTCTTT. It translates to CACKGGSTEAFF.

This clone was recorded many times. Written as DNA, the CDR3 is TGTGCCAGCAGTTTTCGTCCAGGCCCCAATCAGCCCCAGCATTTT. Translated, it gives CASSFRPGPNQPQHF. The chain couples TRBV28 to TRBJ1-5, with unresolved D. Trimming cost V 3 bases and J 3 bases, with 12 bases left between them. This CDR3 is built from 15 residues. Per germline, CDR1 MDHEN and CDR2 SYDVKM.

The rearrangement links TRBV13 to TRBJ2-3; 10 positions agree with TRBD2. The CDR3 runs 17 residues. Per germline, CDR1 PRHDT and CDR2 FYEKMQ (reference sequence). V dropped 0 bases and J dropped 4; count of bases not matched to a gene: 7. The CDR3 spells CASSLGPSSGRPDTQYF. For the CDR3, the DNA is TGTGCCAGCAGCTTAGGCCCGTCTAGCGGGAGACCAGATACGCAGTATTTT.

The V and J genes are TRBV7-8 and TRBJ1-5, with 11 bases that match TRBD1. Germline-derived CDR1 and CDR2 are SGHVS and FQNEAQ. Unmatched junction bases numbered 9, after V lost 5 bases and J lost 3 bases. The CDR3 contains 17 residues. The CDR3 loop is CASSAVRDRGANQPQHF. The DNA of the CDR3 is TGTGCCAGCAGCGCTGTCCGGGACAGGGGGGCCAATCAGCCCCAGCATTTT. The full variable domain, rest sourced from reference TRBV7-8 and TRBJ1-5, is GAGVSQSPRYKVAKRGQDVALRCDPISGHVSLFWYQQALGQGPEFLTYFQNEAQLDKSGLPSDRFFAERPEGSVSTLKIQRTQQEDSAVYLCASSAVRDRGANQPQHFGDGTRLSIL.

This clone appeared once. The chain uses TRBV7-3 and TRBJ2-2, with a weak D call TRBD1 (6 bases). This CDR3 region has 16 residues. Germline CDR1 and CDR2: SGHTA and FQGTGA. V dropped 6 bases and J dropped 4 bases, with 18 bases sitting between them. The CDR3 sequence is CASRRLEQGFTGELFF. For the CDR3, the DNA is TGTGCCAGCAGACGGCTAGAGCAGGGGTTCACCGGGGAGCTGTTTTTT.